The present entry profiles one T cell receptor beta chain with its context. What it binds is not known. The data were taken from a study of identical twins. Study-wide points: Abundant cord blood beta clonotypes carried fewer insertions; memory repertoires showed none.

From the 5' RACE reads, TCRdb called clonotypes with MiXCR, one entry per CDR3 protein. The profile covers approximately 410,000 distinct CDR3 sequences, with around a sixth appearing a single time and around 12% taken by the ten largest. Sequenced material: naive T cells sorted from blood. The origin of this receptor is a man between 45 and 60 years old in good health.

The CDR3 region is CASNPSRLAGTYNEQFF. The CDR3 nucleotides read TGTGCCAGCAATCCTAGCCGACTAGCGGGGACCTACAATGAGCAGTTCTTC. This chain connects TRBV12-3 or TRBV12-4 to TRBJ2-1; 11 bases align to TRBD2. This CDR3 is 17 amino acids long. V was pared by 7 bases and J by 2 bases, with 10 bases of the junction left unmatched.